This entry lists 19 T cell receptor beta chains sequenced from one sample in a study of cytomegalovirus exposure and HLA in healthy donors. PCR used 60 Vbeta primers and 13 Jbeta primers. Profiling relied on immunoSEQ multiplex PCR, and the TCRdb table lists in-frame clones only, not all of them. The table records about 200,000 clones, roughly 77% of them present only once. The sequenced material came from PBMCs. The source is a male donor in good health and CMV-seropositive.

The count of this clone is one. The chain has TRBV21-1 and TRBJ2-7; the DNA was not used to check the table's D call, TRBD1. TRBV21-1 is marked as a pseudogene. This CDR3 spans 14 amino acids. Here the CDR3 DNA reads TGTGCCAGCACCACAGGGAATTCTTTCTACGAGCAGTACTTC. Amino acid sequence: CASTTGNSFYEQYF.

This chain joins TRBV29-1 and TRBJ2-3; the match to TRBD1 covers 10 bases. V lost 7 bases to trimming and J lost 6 bases; unmatched junction nucleotides: 13. Germline assignment: CDR1 SQVTM and CDR2 ANQGSEA. The CDR3 is made up of 15 amino acids. CDR3 sequence (DNA): TGCAGCGGGACAGGGGGACACAGGAAGGTTGATACGCAGTATTTT. Its protein product is CSGTGGHRKVDTQYF.

This clone was observed a single time. The chain couples TRBV28 to TRBJ2-1; D is ambiguous. This CDR3 contains 11 residues. The V gene's germline CDR1 is MDHEN and CDR2 SYDVKM. V lost 5 bases and J lost 6, with 5 bases in between. The CDR3 region is CASSPSNEQFF. CDR3 in DNA: TGTGCCAGCAGTCCCTCCAATGAGCAGTTCTTC.

The J gene is TRBJ2-5, the V gene TRBV20-1; D remains unclear. Germline V CDR1 and CDR2: DFQATT, SNEGSKA (reference sequence). This CDR3 is built from 11 residues. Trimming left V 8 bases short and J 2 bases short, with 9 bases between. The CDR3: CSRLSQETQYF. The DNA for the CDR3 is TGCAGTCGACTGAGTCAAGAGACCCAGTACTTC.

The rearrangement links TRBV13 to TRBJ2-7, with 15 bases fitting TRBD2. The V gene's germline CDR1 is PRHDT and CDR2 FYEKMQ (reference sequence). The CDR3 length is 18 residues. With V trimmed by 5 bases and J by 1 base, 9 bases remained unmatched. The CDR3 DNA follows: TGTGCCAGCAGCCCCGGACTAGCGGGAGGGCCGTCATCCTACGAGCAGTACTTC. Its translation is CASSPGLAGGPSSYEQYF.

This clone was counted a few times. The V gene is TRBV6-5, the J gene TRBJ1-2; 7 nucleotides agree with TRBD1. The V gene's germline CDR1 is MNHEY and CDR2 SVGAGI. The CDR3 loop spans 15 amino acids. The V and J ends lost 4 bases and 7 bases, in that order; junction bases with no gene match: 12. CDR3 DNA: TGTGCCAGCAGTTCAGGGGGGAAAGAAACACGTGGCTACACCTTC. Translated: CASSSGGKETRGYTF.

The table lists this clone with a few counts. The chain has TRBV7-9 and TRBJ1-1; D gene unclear. Per the germline V gene, CDR1 is SEHNR and CDR2 is FQNEAQ (reference sequence). V was cut by 1 base and J by 5 bases, with 8 bases left in between. This CDR3 has 13 amino acids. The CDR3 coding sequence is TGTGCCAGCAGCTTAGAAGTCGGGACTGAAGCTTTCTTT. Protein sequence: CASSLEVGTEAFF. Drawing the rest from reference TRBV7-9 and TRBJ1-1, the complete variable domain is DTGVSQNPRHKITKRGQNVTFRCDPISEHNRLYWYRQTLGQGPEFLTYFQNEAQLEKSRLLSDRFSAERPKGSFSTLEIQRTEQGDSAMYLCASSLEVGTEAFFGQGTRLTVV.

The genes are TRBV5-4 and TRBJ2-5; perhaps TRBD1 as D (6 bases). Germline loops: CDR1 SGHNT, CDR2 YYREEE (reference sequence). Trimming shortened V by 4 bases and J by 3 bases, and 16 bases separated the two germline ends. The CDR3 extends over 15 amino acids. The CDR3 nucleotides read TGTGCCAGCAGCCAGGGACATGTAACGAAAGAGACCCAGTACTTC. It yields the protein CASSQGHVTKETQYF.

For this clone: Its ends do not fully match the called genes, so a read error is possible. The chain has TRBV27 and TRBJ1-6, with D unclear. This CDR3 has 14 amino acids. In germline, CDR1 is MNHEY, CDR2 SMNVEV (reference sequence). This chain's CDR3 is CASSPPLQDSPFHF. CDR3 sequence (DNA): TGTGCCAGCAGTCCGCCCCTTCAAGACTCACCCTTCCACTTT.

The CDR3 sequence is CASSEWGQVDSPLHF. As DNA, the CDR3 is TGTGCCAGCAGTGAATGGGGACAGGTCGATTCACCCCTCCACTTT. This chain connects TRBV25-1 to TRBJ1-6; 8 positions match TRBD1. The J segment lost 8 bases and the V segment lost 1 base, leaving 4 bases of the junction unmatched. This CDR3 is 15 amino acids long. The germline gives CDR1 MGHDK, CDR2 SYGVNS.

The CDR3 nucleotides read TGTGCCAGCAGCGTCCAAACAGGGGGCGCTGGCTACACCTTC. This encodes CASSVQTGGAGYTF. The V call is TRBV5-4, the J call TRBJ1-2, with 9 bases fitting TRBD1. The V gene's germline CDR1 is SGHNT and CDR2 YYREEE (reference sequence). The CDR3 consists of 14 residues. Germline trimming cut 4 bases from V and 7 bases from J; bases unmatched to any gene: 8.

The rearrangement links TRBV5-1 to TRBJ2-1; 11 bases fit TRBD2. With 0 bases clipped from V and 8 bases from J, the junction kept 7 bases outside the gene matches. This CDR3 has 16 residues. Germline V CDR1 and CDR2: SGHRS, YFSETQ. The DNA for the CDR3 is TGCGCCAGCAGCTTGGATGTAGCGGGGGGGCCTTATGAGCAGTTCTTC. It encodes CASSLDVAGGPYEQFF.

This sequence joins TRBV19 and TRBJ1-4; a possible D gene is TRBD1 (5 bases). The V end lost 4 bases, the J end lost 7 bases, and 16 bases lay between the germline ends. Germline-derived CDR1 and CDR2 are LNHDA and SQIVND (reference sequence). The CDR3 contains 15 residues. This CDR3 reads CASSTTGAPVEKLFF. Here the CDR3 DNA reads TGTGCCAGTAGTACTACAGGCGCCCCCGTTGAAAAACTGTTTTTT. Full variable domain (missing parts from reference TRBV19 and TRBJ1-4): DGGITQSPKYLFRKEGQNVTLSCEQNLNHDAMYWYRQDPGQGLRLIYYSQIVNDFQKGDIAEGYSVSREKKESFPLTVTSAQKNPTAFYLCASSTTGAPVEKLFFGSGTQLSVL.

The rearrangement joins TRBV7-9 to TRBJ1-5; a weak D match, TRBD1 (5 bases). The CDR3 has 14 residues. Deletions cut 2 bases from V and 5 bases from J, with 10 bases between. Per germline, CDR1 SEHNR and CDR2 FQNEAQ (reference sequence). The CDR3 DNA sequence: TGTGCCAGCAGCTTATCAGGGTTGGATCAGCCCCAGCATTTT. Translating it yields CASSLSGLDQPQHF.

The rearrangement uses TRBV25-1 and TRBJ2-7; D is perhaps TRBD2 (7 bases). This CDR3 is 15 amino acids long. CDR1 is MGHDK, CDR2 SYGVNS, per germline. Between the trimmed V and J ends, which lost 4 bases and 3 bases, there was a span of 16 bases. This CDR3 is CASSAPGGAFYEQYF. The CDR3 DNA reads as TGTGCCAGCAGTGCACCGGGGGGCGCGTTCTACGAGCAGTACTTC.

The chain is built from TRBV6-1 and TRBJ2-6, with D possibly being TRBD1 (5 bases). CDR3 size: 17 residues. V was shortened by 4 bases and J by 0 bases, with 13 bases between the two germline ends. Looked up from germline, CDR1 is MNHNS and CDR2 is SASEGT. This CDR3 is CASSVRGQSSGANVLTF. CDR3 coding DNA: TGTGCCAGCAGTGTAAGGGGTCAGAGCTCTGGGGCCAACGTCCTGACTTTC.

The gene calls are TRBV5-4 and TRBJ2-7; D not resolved. The germline V gene has CDR1 SGHNT and CDR2 YYREEE (reference sequence). V lost 3 bases to trimming and J lost 3 bases, with 16 bases between them. This CDR3 spans 15 amino acids. The CDR3 protein is CASSSTSRLGYEQYF. CDR3 DNA sequence: TGTGCCAGCAGCTCCACTTCCCGACTGGGCTACGAGCAGTACTTC.

V is TRBV19 and J is TRBJ2-1; 11 nucleotides align to TRBD2. The CDR3 spans 13 residues. CDR1 and CDR2 from the germline V gene are LNHDA and SQIVND (reference sequence). V was pared by 3 bases and J by 12 bases, with 4 bases of the junction left unmatched. The CDR3 here is CASSMNGLAGQFF. CDR3 bases: TGTGCCAGTAGTATGAACGGACTAGCGGGGCAGTTCTTC. The complete variable domain, with remaining parts taken from reference TRBV19 and TRBJ2-1, reads DGGITQSPKYLFRKEGQNVTLSCEQNLNHDAMYWYRQDPGQGLRLIYYSQIVNDFQKGDIAEGYSVSREKKESFPLTVTSAQKNPTAFYLCASSMNGLAGQFFGPGTRLTVL.

The rearrangement joins TRBV30 to TRBJ2-7; D is possibly TRBD2 (7 bases). The germline CDR1 and CDR2 sequences are GTSNPN and SVGIG (reference sequence). The length of the CDR3 is 20 residues. Trimming removed 0 bases at V and 0 bases at J, with 27 bases between. The CDR3 is CAWSVQGLGGTGGPSYEQYF. The CDR3 nucleotides are TGTGCCTGGAGTGTACAGGGCCTCGGGGGGACTGGAGGGCCCTCCTACGAGCAGTACTTC.